This is a list of T cell receptor beta chains from one sample in a study of Graves' ophthalmopathy and Graves' hyperthyroidism. TCRdb analysed the multiplex PCR reads with MiXCR anew, one entry per CDR3 protein. The repertoire holds approximately 500,000 distinct CDR3 sequences, with approximately 15% as singletons. Sequencing used blood. The receptors were gathered from a woman aged 25 to 39 with Graves' ophthalmopathy. Each CDR3 is given with its conserved first and last residue. Fields, in order: V gene, clone size, D gene, J gene, CDR3 protein, CDR3 DNA. The D gene is left open where the match is weak. For some rows the clone size is stated as once, few or many, or as a class when expanded; others skip it.

V: TRBV13; size: NA; D: TRBD2; J: TRBJ2-3; CDR3: CASSLLKAGDHSTDTQYF; DNA: TGTGCCAGCAGCTTATTGAAAGCGGGGGACCATAGCACAGATACGCAGTATTTT
V: TRBV15; size: many; D: NA; J: TRBJ2-2; CDR3: CATRSGGTGGELFF; DNA: TGTGCCACCAGAAGCGGCGGGACTGGCGGGGAGCTGTTTTTT
V: TRBV19; size: many; D: NA; J: TRBJ1-1; CDR3: CASSGSFRRKEAFF; DNA: TGTGCCAGTAGTGGGTCGTTCAGGAGGAAAGAAGCTTTCTTT
V: TRBV10-3; size: NA; D: NA; J: TRBJ2-5; CDR3: CATQKGQGQETQYF; DNA: TGTGCCACCCAAAAAGGGCAGGGCCAAGAGACCCAGTACTTC
V: TRBV28; size: many; D: NA; J: TRBJ1-5; CDR3: CASSFIQPQHF; DNA: TGTGCCAGCAGTTTTATTCAGCCCCAGCATTTT
V: TRBV20-1; size: many; D: NA; J: TRBJ1-2; CDR3: CSARPPPMGHTF; DNA: TGCAGTGCTAGGCCACCACCTATGGGCCACACCTTC
V: TRBV6-1; size: many; D: TRBD1; J: TRBJ2-7; CDR3: CASSENRGRDRGYEQYF; DNA: TGTGCCAGCAGTGAAAATCGGGGAAGGGACAGGGGCTACGAGCAGTACTTC
V: TRBV11-2; size: few; D: TRBD1; J: TRBJ2-2; CDR3: CASSSQGAGGELFF; DNA: TGTGCCAGCAGCTCTCAGGGGGCTGGCGGGGAGCTGTTTTTT
V: TRBV6-1; size: few; D: NA; J: TRBJ1-1; CDR3: CASSEVPGLNTEAFF; DNA: TGTGCCAGCAGTGAAGTCCCGGGTTTGAACACTGAAGCTTTCTTT
V: TRBV18; size: many; D: NA; J: TRBJ1-1; CDR3: CASSKLGAGDTEAFF; DNA: TGTGCCAGCTCAAAGTTAGGGGCGGGTGACACTGAAGCTTTCTTT
V: TRBV28; size: many; D: NA; J: TRBJ2-7; CDR3: CASSLSGLREYF; DNA: TGTGCCAGCAGTTTATCGGGGCTCCGGGAGTACTTC
V: TRBV7-9; size: many; D: TRBD2; J: TRBJ2-7; CDR3: CASSQLPGLANSYEQYF; DNA: TGTGCCAGCAGCCAACTCCCGGGACTAGCCAACTCCTACGAGCAGTACTTC
V: TRBV6-5; size: NA; D: TRBD2; J: TRBJ2-7; CDR3: CASSYFPSGSYEQYF; DNA: TGTGCCAGCAGTTACTTCCCTAGCGGGAGCTACGAGCAGTACTTC
V: TRBV12-3/TRBV12-4; size: many; D: TRBD1; J: TRBJ1-6; CDR3: CASSSGTGSSPLHF; DNA: TGTGCCAGCAGCTCCGGGACAGGGAGTTCACCCCTCCACTTT
V: TRBV6-1; size: many; D: TRBD1; J: TRBJ1-1; CDR3: CASSEWRTGMRTEAFF; DNA: TGTGCCAGCAGTGAATGGAGGACAGGGATGAGGACTGAAGCTTTCTTT
V: TRBV6-1; size: NA; D: TRBD1; J: TRBJ2-3; CDR3: CASSEAGQGADTQYF; DNA: TGTGCCAGCAGTGAAGCGGGACAGGGGGCAGATACGCAGTATTTT
V: TRBV6-1; size: many; D: TRBD1; J: TRBJ1-1; CDR3: CASSQGQGITEAFF; DNA: TGTGCCAGCAGCCAGGGACAGGGGATCACTGAAGCTTTCTTT
V: TRBV12-3/TRBV12-4; size: many; D: NA; J: TRBJ1-5; CDR3: CASSFTGSNQPQHF; DNA: TGTGCCAGCAGTTTTACAGGGAGCAATCAGCCCCAGCATTTT
V: TRBV12-3/TRBV12-4; size: many; D: NA; J: TRBJ1-6; CDR3: CASSLGWLDDNSPLHF; DNA: TGTGCCAGCAGTTTAGGATGGCTGGACGATAATTCACCCCTCCACTTT
V: TRBV6-1; size: many; D: TRBD1; J: TRBJ1-2; CDR3: CASPGTGDGYTF; DNA: TGTGCCAGCCCCGGGACAGGGGATGGCTACACCTTC